This T cell receptor beta chain originates from a study of OX40 agonist ivuxolimab in advanced cancers. Study overall: Each patient was given ivuxolimab into a vein every 2 weeks, at 0.01 to 10 mg/kg.

Libraries were prepared by immunoSEQ multiplex PCR; TCRdb keeps only in-frame clonotypes and omits some of them. The table records tens of thousands of clones, 70% to 90% of them present only once. Trimming shortened V by 5 bases and J by 0 bases, and 14 bases separated the two germline ends. This CDR3 is 15 amino acids long. Germline-derived CDR1 and CDR2 are SGHAT and FQDESV (reference sequence). Autoimmune disease history or systemic immunosuppression was exclusionary. A single count supports this clone. Its target is not known. Study-wide results and limits: Dosing at 0.1 to 3.0 mg/kg was accompanied by clonal expansion of CD4+ and CD8+ blood T cells by week 6.

J is TRBJ2-7 and V is TRBV11-1; D remains ambiguous. The sequencing used CD4+ or CD8+ T cells sorted from blood, collected in a trial of the OX40 agonist ivuxolimab. This TCR derives from an adult with an advanced solid tumor such as melanoma, head and neck, liver or kidney cancer. The DNA of the CDR3 is TGTGCCAGCAGCCCACTTAGTTCCAGCTCCTACGAGCAGTACTTC. This translates into CASSPLSSSSYEQYF.